The source of this TCR beta chain is a study of blood T cells in healthy people across ages (dated by TCRdb to between 2014 and 2017). Turning to the overall study: Template switching captured roughly one uniquely barcoded TCR beta cDNA molecule per two T cells in model experiments. Age-related changes in TCR beta repertoire diversity were measured in the study by deep sequencing normalized with unique cDNA molecular identifiers. Four age groups were formed from the donors: young (average roughly 15 years), middle-aged (just under 40), aged (roughly 56) and long-lived (around 82). To avoid experimental bias, donors of different ages were distributed randomly across sequencing lanes. Two additional independent replicas of 1 million unique cDNA reads from the same blood draw were analyzed for two donors (one aged 18 to 30 and one aged 80 or older). The study at large found these results: Because profiling used bulk unsorted PBMCs, naive and antigen-experienced compartments could not be compared conclusively. The long-lived group showed more naive CD4+ T cells, fewer expanded clones and increased TCR diversity than the aged group, suggesting age selection. As age increased, observed TCR beta diversity per million T cells dropped in a roughly linear way, and a significant reduction was already evident by age about 36. The percentage of naive T cells measured by flow cytometry correlated strongly with observed TCR beta diversity. Donor CMV infection status was unknown, potentially confounding age-related changes in expanded clonotypes. Estimates of total diversity based on one million sequenced T cells were considered lower bounds and underestimates.

Trimmed from V: 5 bases; trimmed from J: 2 bases; junction bases lacking a gene match: 8. The CDR3 goes from the cysteine to the phenylalanine over 15 residues. The DNA shown is the 45-base CDR3, in frame from base 1. Looking up the germline V gene yields CDR1 SGHRS and CDR2 YFSETQ. This clonotype was seen at least ten times. Its antigen specificity is not known. Within one base of it there is no much larger clone, and no base qualities were kept. The donors were about 40 Caucasian individuals from Russia, aged roughly 6 to 100 years, who were systemically healthy. Approximately 9.3 milliliters of peripheral blood were collected from each donor into EDTA-treated Vacutainer tubes. Ficoll-Paque density-gradient centrifugation was used to isolate PBMCs, with at least 6 million per sample. Total RNA, at least 6 micrograms per sample, was extracted from PBMCs with Trizol reagent. For every donor, an aliquot of PBMCs went through flow cytometry to measure the percentages of naive CD45RAhigh/CD27high T cells.

The method behind the library was 5' RACE. Sequencing took place on an Illumina HiSeq 2500. The second PCR ran for roughly 7 to 12 cycles and used a J-beta primer mix along with a sample-barcoded 5' primer. A unique molecular identifier was introduced onto each TCR beta cDNA molecule by a template-switch 5' adaptor carrying 12 random nucleotides. Each sample yielded at least 2.5 million CDR3-containing paired-end reads. The Mint cDNA synthesis kit, primed by a TRBC-specific oligonucleotide, was used to synthesize first-strand cDNA from all RNA. Following uracil-DNA glycosylase treatment, all cDNA underwent a first 18-cycle PCR with the universal primers M1SS and BC2_uni_R. Per the source publication's procedure: Normalization of each sample was performed by random selection of 1 million high-quality reads, each carrying a distinct molecular identifier. Reads with shared molecular identifiers were discarded instead of being binned into consensus sequences. CDR3 identification, clonotype clustering and error correction used MiTCR with a Q25 quality threshold and the strictest error-elimination algorithm. A nonparametric unseen species model with Euler transformation was used to estimate lower-bound total TCR beta diversity. Through fastp at Q25 and MiXCR, TCRdb rebuilt clones from the public reads, retaining in-frame beta chains. Rows merge per CDR3 protein into single entries with the most common DNA and genes. The authors' filters were not applied to this entry. The sample records just over 1 million distinct CDR3 sequences, 40% to 45% of which are singletons. Clones ranked in the top ten supply 18% of the sample.

The receptor comes from an older woman in good health. The sequenced material came from blood. This sequence uses TRBV5-1 and TRBJ2-7; the junction holds 9 bases that match TRBD2. The DNA sequence follows: TGCGCCAGCAGACGGACTAGCGACCCGACCTACGAGCAGTACTTC. Protein translation: CASRRTSDPTYEQYF. Joined to the reference TRBV5-1 and TRBJ2-7 proteins, this CDR3 gives the full variable domain: KAGVTQTPRYLIKTRGQQVTLSCSPISGHRSVSWYQQTPGQGLQFLFEYFSETQRNKGNFPGRFSGRQFSNSRSEMNVSTLELGDSALYLCASRRTSDPTYEQYFGPGTRLTVT.